The 6 T cell receptor beta chains in this list originate from one sample, sequenced in a study of shared clonotypes between healthy human individuals. Measured with immunoSEQ multiplex PCR; TCRdb has only the in-frame clones, and not every one. This repertoire shows under 550,000 clones, around 96% found once; its top ten account for 0.06%. Material for sequencing was naive CD4+ T cells sorted from blood. Subset specified: CD45RA+ positively selected. These receptors all come from a woman aged 25 to 39 in good health.

This rearrangement joins TRBV27 to TRBJ2-1, with a tentative D call TRBD2 (6 bases). CDR3 length: 13 amino acids. Germline values: CDR1 MNHEY, CDR2 SMNVEV (reference sequence). V shed 8 bases and J shed 4 bases, with 12 bases lying between them. CDR3 amino acids: CASGGSGYNEQFF. The DNA of the CDR3 is TGTGCCAGCGGGGGGTCGGGGTACAATGAGCAGTTCTTC.

V usage is TRBV18 and J usage is TRBJ2-7; D is possibly TRBD2 (5 bases). The CDR3 runs 15 residues. Deletions cut 2 bases from V and 5 bases from J, with 16 bases between. Germline V gives CDR1 KGHSH, CDR2 LQKENI. CDR3 region: CASSPIEAGVDEQYF. The CDR3 bases are TGTGCCAGCTCACCAATAGAGGCCGGGGTCGACGAGCAGTACTTC.

CDR3 DNA sequence: TGTGCCAGCAGTTACTCTGGCAGGGGACACACAGATACGCAGTATTTT. Its translation: CASSYSGRGHTDTQYF. The V call is TRBV6-6, the J call TRBJ2-3, with a possible D match to TRBD1 (6 bases). CDR3 length: 16 amino acids. Germline CDR1 is MNHNY and CDR2 is SVGAGI (reference sequence). Trimming took 0 bases from V and 2 from J, leaving 12 bases between them.

This clone showed up just once. J is TRBJ1-5 and V is TRBV27; 11 nucleotides align to TRBD1. The CDR3 extends over 18 amino acids. CDR1 is MNHEY and CDR2 is SMNVEV in the germline V gene (reference sequence). Trimming cost V 4 bases and J 7 bases; bases outside gene matches: 15. The CDR3 protein is CASSSHRRTGGFVQPQHF. The CDR3 nucleotides are TGTGCCAGCAGTTCTCACCGACGGACAGGGGGCTTTGTGCAGCCCCAGCATTTT.

The chain is built from TRBV4-1 and TRBJ2-3; 10 bases map to TRBD2. Germline CDR1 reads MGHRA; CDR2 reads YSYEKL. The CDR3 is 18 residues long. V trimming: 0 bases; J trimming: 4 bases; junction bases outside the gene matches: 10. The CDR3 sequence: CASSQDSLAGVGADTQYF. CDR3 nucleotides: TGCGCCAGCAGCCAAGATTCGCTAGCGGGAGTTGGGGCAGATACGCAGTATTTT.

This chain joins TRBV28 and TRBJ2-7; 9 bases align to TRBD2. CDR1 MDHEN and CDR2 SYDVKM come from the germline V gene. Trimming cost V 2 bases and J 3 bases; bases outside gene matches: 2. The CDR3 is made up of 14 amino acids. CDR3 sequence: CASSLAGGGYEQYF. The CDR3 bases are TGTGCCAGCAGTTTAGCGGGAGGGGGCTACGAGCAGTACTTC.